This T cell receptor beta chain is from a study of a mutant IDH1 vaccine in newly diagnosed glioma. Study as a whole: Treated patients, averaging roughly 40 years, were about 60% male and around 38% female. Patients' prior therapy spanned radiotherapy, temozolomide, or both; most underwent both.

CDR1 is SGHTA, CDR2 FQGNSA, per germline. V was shortened by 1 base and J by 0 bases, with 6 bases between the two germline ends. This CDR3 is built from 14 residues. Documented time point: baseline, week 1 (first vaccination visit). Treatment meaning: pre-vaccination baseline after standard-of-care therapy. Generated by immunoSEQ multiplex PCR, the TCRdb table keeps only in-frame clones and is missing some. The sample yields 45,000 to 70,000 clones, around 92% seen once. Here the sequenced sample was PBMCs, taken from a glioma patient treated with radiotherapy, temozolomide or both. The sequence was collected from a man aged 50-59 years with glioma. V and J are TRBV7-2 and TRBJ1-2; no clear D gene. The CDR3 reads CASSLGTSNYGYTF. Written as DNA, the CDR3 is TGTGCCAGCAGCTTAGGGACGTCTAACTATGGCTACACCTTC.